This TCR beta chain stems from a study of T cell responses to AZD1222 COVID-19 vaccine. The table came from immunoSEQ multiplex PCR; TCRdb's copy has only in-frame clones and leaves some out. The sample has 85,000 to 130,000 clones; about nine tenths are singletons. CDR3 length: 16 residues. Germline lookup yields CDR1 SGHRS and CDR2 YFSETQ. V gave up 0 bases and J gave up 0 bases, with 11 bases separating them. This sequence originates from an adult who received the MenACWY meningococcal vaccine as a control. The gene calls are TRBV5-1 and TRBJ2-3; D ambiguous. The starting material was peripheral blood, obtained 28 days after the second dose of the MenACWY control vaccine. The CDR3: CASSLGLGPSTDTQYF. CDR3 DNA: TGCGCCAGCAGCTTGGGTCTTGGACCTAGCACAGATACGCAGTATTTT.